This T cell receptor (beta chain) was retrieved from a study of cytomegalovirus exposure and HLA in healthy donors. Study-wide findings and caveats: Being indistinguishable, some V segments were excluded, TRBV6-2 and TRBV6-3 among them. It was confirmed in vitro that a few of the CMV-associated chains were specific for CMV antigens. TCR beta chains numbering some 150 were designated cytomegalovirus-associated.

The V end lost 2 bases, the J end lost 2 bases, and 12 bases lay between the germline ends. The CDR3 length is 14 residues. Germline CDR1 GTSNPN, CDR2 SVGIG (reference sequence). As to this clone: Its antigen remains unidentified.

The PCR was carried out with 60 Vbeta primers and 13 Jbeta primers. Only in-frame clones appear in the TCRdb table, and some are missing; sequencing was by immunoSEQ multiplex PCR. The table records some 160,000 clones, roughly 79% of them present only once. The sequence derives from a man aged 35 to 55 in good health and CMV-seronegative. Sample: PBMCs. The chain combines TRBV30 with TRBJ2-5; possibly TRBD1 for D (5 bases). CDR3 in amino acids: CAWSPTRAQETQYF. The CDR3 bases are TGTGCCTGGAGTCCCACCAGGGCACAAGAGACCCAGTACTTC.